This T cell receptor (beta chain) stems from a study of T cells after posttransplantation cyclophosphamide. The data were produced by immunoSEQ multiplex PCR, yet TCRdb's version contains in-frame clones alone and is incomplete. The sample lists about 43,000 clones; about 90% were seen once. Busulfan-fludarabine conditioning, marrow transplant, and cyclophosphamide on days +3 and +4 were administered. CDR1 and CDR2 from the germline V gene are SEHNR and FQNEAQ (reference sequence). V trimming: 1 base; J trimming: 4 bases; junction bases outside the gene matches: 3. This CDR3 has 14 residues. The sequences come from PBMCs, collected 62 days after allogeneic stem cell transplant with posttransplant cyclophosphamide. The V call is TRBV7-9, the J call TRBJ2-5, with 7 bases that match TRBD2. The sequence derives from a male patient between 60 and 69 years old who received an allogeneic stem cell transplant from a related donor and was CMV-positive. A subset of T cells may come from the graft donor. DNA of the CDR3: TGTGCCAGCAGCTTAGGCGGGGGTGTAGAGACCCAGTACTTC. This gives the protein CASSLGGGVETQYF. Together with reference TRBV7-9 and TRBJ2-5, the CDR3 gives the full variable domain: DTGVSQNPRHKITKRGQNVTFRCDPISEHNRLYWYRQTLGQGPEFLTYFQNEAQLEKSRLLSDRFSAERPKGSFSTLEIQRTEQGDSAMYLCASSLGGGVETQYFGPGTRLLVL.